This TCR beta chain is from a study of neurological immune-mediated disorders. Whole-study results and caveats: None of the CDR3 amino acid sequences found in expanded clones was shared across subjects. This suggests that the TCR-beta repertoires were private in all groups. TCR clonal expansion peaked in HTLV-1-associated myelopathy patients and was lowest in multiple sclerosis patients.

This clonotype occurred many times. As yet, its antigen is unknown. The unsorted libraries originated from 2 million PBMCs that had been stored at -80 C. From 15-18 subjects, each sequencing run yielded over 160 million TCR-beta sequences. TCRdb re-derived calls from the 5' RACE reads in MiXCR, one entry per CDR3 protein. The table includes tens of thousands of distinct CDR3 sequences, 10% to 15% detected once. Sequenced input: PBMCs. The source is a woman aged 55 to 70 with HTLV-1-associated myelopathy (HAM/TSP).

The CDR3 DNA reads as TGTGCCAGCAGCTTACTAGCGGGGGGGCCTTCCGATCACAATGAGCAGTTCTTC. Amino acids: CASSLLAGGPSDHNEQFF. The chain combines TRBV11-2 with TRBJ2-1; 12 nucleotides align to TRBD2. This CDR3 comprises 18 residues. Germline CDR1 reads SGHAT; CDR2 reads FQNNGV. Trimming removed 2 bases from V and 5 bases from J; junction bases left unmatched: 10.